This is a list of T cell receptor beta chains from one sample in a study of tumor-infiltrating lymphocytes in primary liver carcinoma. Each CDR3 protein gets one entry after TCRdb re-called the multiplex PCR reads with MiXCR. This table has fewer than 200,000 distinct CDR3 sequences, around 81% appearing once. Specimen: tumor tissue from primary liver carcinoma. The receptor set was obtained from a man in his forties with primary liver carcinoma and hepatitis B virus infection. Both conserved end residues are part of each CDR3. The order of the fields is J gene, V gene, D gene, clone size, CDR3 protein, CDR3 DNA. A D gene is named only where the DNA matches it firmly. The size field is filled for only some rows; it gives once, few, many or a size class.

>TRBJ2-2|TRBV6-5|.|.
CASSYIADTGELFF
TGTGCCAGCAGTTACATTGCTGACACCGGGGAGCTGTTTTTT
>TRBJ1-5|TRBV28|.|.
CDCRLTGSTQSQHF
TGTGACTGCAGGCTCACAGGGTCGACTCAGTCCCAGCATTTT
>TRBJ2-7|TRBV29-1|.|.
CSAMTYGTGTTYEQYF
TGCAGCGCCATGACATATGGGACCGGCACTACCTACGAGCAGTATTTC
>TRBJ2-6|TRBV11-2|.|.
CATQRPRTEANVLTF
TGTGCCACCCAACGGCCGCGCACTGAGGCCAACGTCCTGACTTTC
>TRBJ1-2|TRBV6-2/TRBV6-3|TRBD1|.
CASSQGVGGYIF
TGTGCCAGCAGCCAGGGGGTCGGCGGCTACATCTTT
>TRBJ2-5|TRBV29-1|TRBD2|.
CSVDTYGGETRYF
TGCAGCGTTGACACATATGGGGGGGAGACCCGGTACTTC
>TRBJ2-1|TRBV10-3|TRBD2|.
CAINTTSGRAGEQFF
TGTGCCATCAATACGACTAGCGGGAGGGCCGGGGAGCAGTTCTTC
>TRBJ2-3|TRBV4-1|TRBD2|once
CASNLDPGSGSNTQYF
TGCGCCAGCAACCTAGATCCGGGTAGCGGGAGTAACACGCAGTATTTT
>TRBJ2-1|TRBV5-4|TRBD2|.
CASSLGGLAGEQLF
TGTGCCAGCAGCTTGGGAGGGCTAGCGGGAGAGCAGTTATTC
>TRBJ2-1|TRBV11-3|.|.
CASSLGVSNNDRFF
TGTGCCAGCAGCTTAGGCGTTTCGAACAATGATCGGTTCTTC
>TRBJ1-1|TRBV5-4|TRBD1|.
CASSLRQGGDIEAIF
TGTGCCAGCAGCTTGCGACAGGGCGGGGACATTGAAGCTATCTTT
>TRBJ2-2|TRBV14|.|many
CASSQVRELFF
TGTGCCAGCAGCCAAGTGCGGGAGCTGTTTTTT
>TRBJ2-7|TRBV4-2|TRBD2|.
CATSQAGGQFSSYEKYF
TGTGCCACCAGCCAAGCGGGGGGTCAGTTTAGCTCCTACGAGAAGTACTTC
>TRBJ2-3|TRBV6-5|TRBD1|few
CASNLTGTDTTDTQYF
TGTGCTAGCAATTTAACCGGGACAGACACCACAGATACGCAGTATTTT
>TRBJ2-2|TRBV10-3|.|.
CAISPGRNLCTGELFF
TGTGCCATCAGTCCGGGGCGTAACTTATGCACCGGGGAGCTGTTTTTT
>TRBJ2-1|TRBV28|.|few
CASGQCGSNEQFF
TGTGCCAGCGGACAGTGCGGAAGCAATGAGCAGTTCTTC
>TRBJ2-1|TRBV6-6|.|.
CASSYYEETGDEQVF
TGTGCCAGCAGTTACTATGAAGAGACGGGAGATGAGCAGGTCTTC
>TRBJ1-1|TRBV29-1|.|.
CSVELGLMNTEASF
TGTAGCGTTGAACTTGGCCTCATGAACACTGAAGCTTCCTTT
>TRBJ2-7|TRBV11-2|TRBD1|.
CASRLRWTGEYEQCF
TGTGCCAGCAGATTACGATGGACAGGGGAATACGAGCAGTGCTTC
>TRBJ2-1|TRBV4-1|TRBD2|medium-sized
CASSPELAGAYNEQFF
TGCGCCAGCAGCCCCGAACTAGCGGGGGCTTACAATGAGCAGTTCTTC
>TRBJ2-7|TRBV11-1|.|.
CASSLSRDPSYEQYF
TGTGCCAGCAGTTTATCCCGGGACCCCTCCTACGAGCAGTACTTC
>TRBJ2-1|TRBV11-2|.|.
CASSLGNRASSYKEQLF
TGTGCCAGCAGCTTAGGTAACAGGGCGAGTTCCTACAAAGAGCAGTTATTC
>TRBJ2-5|TRBV5-4|.|.
CASSHLDGDETQYF
TGTGCCAGCAGTCATTTGGATGGTGACGAGACCCAGTACTTC
>TRBJ2-5|TRBV4-1|.|.
CASSQAWTAHKTQYF
TGCGCCAGCAGCCAAGCATGGACAGCCCATAAGACCCAGTACTTC
>TRBJ2-7|TRBV11-2|.|.
CASSPGVYKQYF
TGTGCCAGTAGTCCCGGGGTCTACAAGCAGTACTTC
>TRBJ2-5|TRBV5-6|TRBD2|.
CAGCLVASGRETQYF
TGTGCCGGCTGCTTGGTTGCTAGCGGGAGGGAGACCCAGTACTTC
>TRBJ2-1|TRBV24-1|.|.
CATSAGQNYNEQFF
TGTGCCACCAGCGCGGGACAGAATTACAATGAACAGTTCTTC
>TRBJ2-1|TRBV11-1|.|.
CTGSFQGPLGNEQFF
TGTACCGGCAGCTTCCAGGGACCGCTGGGCAATGAGCAGTTCTTC
>TRBJ2-1|TRBV6-5|TRBD2|once
CASSILAGTYNEQFF
TGTGCCAGCAGCATACTAGCGGGGACATACAATGAACAGTTCTTC
>TRBJ1-1|TRBV29-1|.|.
CSGSGGWGMNTEATF
TGCAGCGGGTCGGGGGGCTGGGGAATGAACACTGAAGCTACCTTT
>TRBJ2-5|TRBV11-2|.|.
CVSSFRGGHETQYF
TGTGTCAGCAGCTTCAGGGGGGGACATGAGACCCAGTACTTC
>TRBJ2-6|TRBV29-1|.|.
CSVDPGANVLTF
TGCAGCGTTGACCCTGGGGCCAATGTCCTGACTTTC
>TRBJ1-2|TRBV12-3/TRBV12-4|TRBD1|many
CASSARTGMDYGYTF
TGTGCCAGCAGTGCCCGGACAGGGATGGACTATGGCTACACCTTC
>TRBJ2-1|TRBV4-1|.|.
CASSQEAATVYNGQFF
TGCGCCAGCAGCCAAGAGGCCGCGACAGTGTACAATGGGCAGTTCTTC
>TRBJ2-2|TRBV4-1|TRBD2|.
CANRQDPKRGAIGELFF
TGCGCCAACAGGCAAGACCCTAAGCGGGGGGCGATCGGGGAGCTATTTTTT
>TRBJ2-3|TRBV29-1|.|medium-sized
CSAAAQGVTDTQYF
TGCAGCGCCGCGGCCCAGGGCGTCACAGATACGCAGTATTTT
>TRBJ1-5|TRBV6-1|TRBD1|.
CAGSEKGQGEHQSQHF
TGTGCCGGCAGTGAAAAAGGGCAGGGGGAGCATCAGTCCCAGCATTTT
>TRBJ2-7|TRBV5-1|TRBD1|.
CASSFDRVDEQYF
TGCGCCAGCAGCTTCGACAGGGTAGACGAACAGTACTTC
>TRBJ1-5|TRBV13|.|.
CASRLGGSNQPQHF
TGTGCCAGCAGATTAGGCGGTAGCAATCAGCCTCAGCATTTT
>TRBJ2-1|TRBV6-2/TRBV6-3|.|.
CASRYWLNERFF
TGTGCCAGCAGATACTGGCTGAATGAGCGGTTCTTC
>TRBJ1-5|TRBV12-3/TRBV12-4|TRBD1|many
CASSTGDRLSNQPQHF
TGTGCCAGCAGTACCGGGGACAGGCTTAGCAATCAGCCCCAGCATTTT
>TRBJ2-5|TRBV29-1|.|once
CSVGDIGQGKTQYF
TGCAGCGTTGGAGATATCGGACAAGGAAAGACCCAGTACTTC
>TRBJ1-6|TRBV29-1|TRBD1|.
CSVSTGTGLSSPFLF
TGCAGCGTTTCGACCGGGACAGGACTAAGCTCACCCTTCCTCTTT
>TRBJ1-5|TRBV11-2|.|.
CASSLVGVTGSKQPPHF
TGTGCGAGTAGCTTAGTAGGGGTAACAGGGAGCAAACAGCCCCCGCATTTT
>TRBJ2-7|TRBV6-2/TRBV6-3|.|.
CASSLRDMAYEQYF
TGTGCCAGCAGCCTCCGGGACATGGCCTACGAGCAATACTTC
>TRBJ2-3|TRBV6-5|.|.
CASSSLPLSVGTDTQYF
TGTGCGAGCAGTTCACTCCCCCTAAGCGTGGGGACGGATACGCAGTATTTT
>TRBJ2-3|TRBV7-9|TRBD2|.
CASSLLAGETTDTKYF
TGTGCCAGCAGCTTACTAGCGGGAGAGACCACAGATACGAAGTATTTT
>TRBJ1-2|TRBV5-1|.|many
CASSLASAGNYGYTF
TGCGCCAGCAGCTTGGCCTCGGCAGGGAACTATGGCTACACCTTC
>TRBJ2-5|TRBV28|.|.
CASSEDHLRQTQYF
TGTGCCAGCAGTGAGGATCACCTCAGGCAGACCCAGTACTTC
>TRBJ2-1|TRBV5-4|.|.
CTNSLRDPTNEQFF
TGTACCAACAGCCTCCGGGACCCTACCAATGAGCAGTTCTTC
>TRBJ2-5|TRBV4-3|TRBD2|.
CASSQAANGRTSETQYF
TGCGCCAGCAGCCAAGCGGCTAACGGGAGGACTAGTGAGACCCAGTATTTC
>TRBJ1-2|TRBV4-1|.|few
CANSQEGDYGYTF
TGCGCCAACAGCCAAGAGGGGGACTATGGCTACACTTTC
>TRBJ2-3|TRBV25-1|.|.
CASSEGRTANTQYF
TGTGCCAGCAGTGAAGGAAGGACAGCGAACACGCAGTATTTT
>TRBJ1-5|TRBV12-3/TRBV12-4|.|.
CANTDYTDQPQHF
TGTGCCAACACCGATTATACGGATCAGCCCCAGCATTTT
>TRBJ2-7|TRBV12-3/TRBV12-4|.|.
CASSLAGVRNEQYF
TGTGCCAGCAGTCTAGCTGGAGTAAGGAACGAGCAGTACTTC
>TRBJ2-1|TRBV28|.|.
CASNLLQDGVGQFF
TGTGCCAGCAATTTACTCCAGGACGGGGTCGGGCAGTTTTTC
>TRBJ2-7|TRBV29-1|TRBD1|.
CSVEVGTGVLSYDQYF
TGCAGCGTTGAGGTGGGGACAGGGGTCCTCTCTTACGATCAGTACTTC
>TRBJ2-5|TRBV29-1|TRBD2|medium-sized
CSVEDKASGETQYF
TGCAGCGTTGAAGATAAGGCTAGCGGGGAGACCCAGTACTTC